This TCR beta chain was recovered during a study of technical replicates of blood from a few donors. Sequencing was performed with immunoSEQ multiplex PCR; in TCRdb, only in-frame clones are kept and a portion is missing. The sample contains roughly 60,000 clones, about 86% of which appear only once. J gave up 4 bases and V 5 bases, and 7 bases lay outside the gene matches. This CDR3 has 14 residues. Germline V gene sequence: CDR1 MNHNY, CDR2 SVGAGI (reference sequence). The rearrangement joins TRBV6-6 to TRBJ1-1; TRBD1 matches 7 bases. Material for sequencing was PBMCs. This clonotype was obtained from a human donor in good health. Some clones in this sample may be carry-over from other donors' samples. CDR3 coding DNA: TGTGCCAGCAGTGATACAGGGGCAAGCACTGAAGCTTTCTTT. Encoded protein: CASSDTGASTEAFF.